What follows are 6 T cell receptor beta chains derived from one specimen sequenced in a study of shared clonotypes between healthy human individuals. This table comes from immunoSEQ multiplex PCR, and its TCRdb copy is limited to in-frame clones, with some not included. Counted here are 180,000 or so clones, around 93% occurring once; the ten biggest clones make up about 0.07%. Material for sequencing was naive CD4+ T cells sorted from blood. Stated subset: CD45RA+ positively selected. The receptors here all came from a woman aged 25 to 39 in good health.

The V and J genes are TRBV10-1 and TRBJ2-7; the D gene is possibly TRBD1 (6 bases). Per germline, CDR1 WNHNN and CDR2 SYGVQD (reference sequence). The CDR3 is 13 residues long. Trimming took off 0 bases at V and 9 bases at J, with 12 bases between the two ends. The CDR3 here is CASSESTGLGQYF. The CDR3 nucleotides read TGCGCCAGCAGTGAGTCGACAGGACTCGGGCAGTACTTC.

The chain links TRBV18 to TRBJ2-5; D could derive from TRBD1 or TRBD2 (5 bases each). The J call is in doubt because the DNA end fits TRBJ2-7 better. CDR1 is KGHSH, CDR2 LQKENI, per germline. This CDR3 is 12 amino acids long. CDR3 sequence (DNA): TGTGCCAGCTCACCCGGGACGAACGAGCAGTACTTC. Encoded protein: CASSPGTNEQYF.

The chain carries TRBV29-1 and TRBJ2-7; D not certain. V was cut by 2 bases and J by 3 bases, with 8 bases left in between. Germline assignment: CDR1 SQVTM and CDR2 ANQGSEA. The CDR3 covers 12 residues. In DNA, the CDR3 is TGCAGCGTTGAACAGGTCGGCTACGAGCAGTACTTC. Its translation is CSVEQVGYEQYF.

V gene TRBV6-1 combines with J gene TRBJ1-4; D gene uncertain. CDR1 and CDR2 from the germline V gene are MNHNS and SASEGT. The CDR3 has 15 amino acids. The V gene lost 6 bases and the J gene lost 5 bases, with 16 bases spanning the gap. The DNA for the CDR3 is TGTGCCAGCAGCCCCCTTGCGGGCGCAAATGAAAAACTGTTTTTT. As protein: CASSPLAGANEKLFF.

The V and J genes are TRBV7-9 and TRBJ2-2; 7 nucleotides match TRBD2. The V segment lost 7 bases and the J segment 6 bases; nucleotides outside the gene matches: 17. The CDR3 runs 17 residues. Germline V gene data show CDR1 as SEHNR and CDR2 as FQNEAQ (reference sequence). Here the CDR3 DNA reads TGTGCCAGCACCTCGCGCCCGCTTATGGGAGGGTCCGGGGAGCTGTTTTTT. This codes for CASTSRPLMGGSGELFF.

This chain uses TRBV28 with TRBJ2-7; tentatively, D is TRBD1 (5 bases). The V gene's germline CDR1 is MDHEN and CDR2 SYDVKM. CDR3 length: 15 amino acids. The ends were cut back, 3 bases at V and 4 bases at J, with 16 bases in the middle. The CDR3 loop is CASSFSGAPLYEQYF. In DNA form, the CDR3 reads TGTGCCAGCAGTTTCAGTGGGGCGCCCCTTTACGAGCAGTACTTC.